The sample holds many counts of the clone carrying this T cell receptor beta chain. Antigen: not known. The beta constant-region primer was an equimolar mix of two oligonucleotides covering TRBC1 and TRBC2. Nested alpha and beta constant-region primers with the SP2 primer drove four PCR rounds on ligated cDNA. TCRdb itself ran the UMI-ligation and nested PCR reads through MiXCR, one entry per CDR3 protein. Altogether about 99,000 distinct CDR3 sequences are present, roughly 15% being singletons, with the ten largest covering about 3%. The sample belongs to a study of naive and memory T cell subsets. Study conclusions and caveats: Possibly reflecting memory cells re-expressing CD45RA, a few larger clonotypes occurred in naive repertoires, especially CD8.

This clonotype was sampled from a human donor in good health. The source material was naive CD8+ T cells from blood.

CDR3 in amino acids: CASSTGTEETQYF. The CDR3 DNA follows: TGTGCCAGCAGCACCGGGACGGAAGAGACCCAGTACTTC. The V and J genes are TRBV7-9 and TRBJ2-5, with D perhaps TRBD1 or TRBD2 (5 bases each). V was shortened by 5 bases and J by 3 bases, with 10 bases between the two germline ends. Germline-derived CDR1 and CDR2 are SEHNR and FQNEAQ (reference sequence). The CDR3 is made up of 13 amino acids.